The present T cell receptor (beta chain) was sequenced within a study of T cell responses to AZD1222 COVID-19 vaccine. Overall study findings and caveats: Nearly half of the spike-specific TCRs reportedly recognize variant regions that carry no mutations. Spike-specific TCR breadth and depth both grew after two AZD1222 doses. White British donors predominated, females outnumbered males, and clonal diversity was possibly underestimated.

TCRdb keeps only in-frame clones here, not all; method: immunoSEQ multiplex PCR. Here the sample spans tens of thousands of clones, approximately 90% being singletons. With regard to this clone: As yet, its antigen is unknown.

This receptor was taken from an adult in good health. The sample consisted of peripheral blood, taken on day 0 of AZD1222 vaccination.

The CDR3 nucleotides are TGTGCCAGCAGTCCCTCTCCAGGGTCGGCAACTAATGAAAAACTGTTTTTT. Its translation is CASSPSPGSATNEKLFF. The rearrangement uses TRBV28 and TRBJ1-4; D is perhaps TRBD1 (5 bases). V was clipped by 5 bases and J by 0 bases, with 16 bases between them. CDR3 size: 17 residues. CDR1 and CDR2 (germline): MDHEN, SYDVKM.